Sequencing of this T cell receptor (beta chain) was carried out in a study of identical twins. Study-level points and caveats: In zero-insertion analyses, partial confounding could arise from invariant MAIT and iNKT cells. For out-of-frame alpha sequences shared by twins, low generation probability was in excess.

TCRdb fed the 5' RACE reads into MiXCR, producing one record per CDR3 protein. The sample contains hundreds of thousands of distinct CDR3 sequences, about 24% of which appear only once. In this sample, this clonotype turned up once. Its antigen is unknown. This CDR3 contains 13 residues. V lost 2 bases to trimming and J lost 6 bases, with 9 bases between them. Germline loops: CDR1 LNHNV, CDR2 YYDKDF (reference sequence). Another study also made use of these data, one on T cells expressing NK-cell markers. Turning to that study: In sorted CD3+CD56+NKG2C+, CD3+CD56+NKG2C- and CD3+CD56-NKG2C+ T cells, TCR beta repertoires were obtained. Dominant NKG2C+ clonotypes in about six donors made up roughly 1.0-7.0% of CD8+ T cells.

Sequenced: CD4+ T cells sorted from blood. The chain links TRBV15 to TRBJ2-3, with no clear D. The clonotype comes from a woman aged 18 to 35 in good health. CDR3 nucleotides: TGTGCCACCAGCAGAAACGAGCTGGATACGCAGTATTTT. It specifies CATSRNELDTQYF.